One T cell receptor beta chain is described in this entry. The target antigen is unknown. TCRdb used MiXCR to reprocess the 5' RACE reads, holding one entry per CDR3 protein. This sample has 95,000 to 150,000 distinct CDR3 sequences, with about 8.8% found just once. This sample is part of a study of T cells after yellow fever vaccination. The wider study: Preparation used SMART-Seq v4 Ultra Low Input for the low-cell-number fractions.

Trimming stripped 5 bases from V and 3 bases from J, with 17 bases between. The CDR3 is 15 residues long. CDR1 MNHEY and CDR2 SVGAGI come from the germline V gene. The study, taken as a whole, reports: Faster peaking, at day 5 versus 15, marked a secondary response that was weaker. Overall, a small share of clonotypes was seen in both CD4 and CD8 compartments. Abundant contaminating clonotypes from the bulk population could appear in FACS-sorted repertoires.

This clonotype originated in a young man who received the YFV17D yellow fever vaccine. The chain joins TRBV6-5 to TRBJ2-7; D perhaps matches TRBD1 (5 bases). The specimen was CD8+ T cells sorted from PBMCs, collected on the day of the yellow fever booster vaccination. The chain's CDR3 is CASSPNQGRLYEQYF. The DNA of the CDR3 is TGTGCCAGCAGTCCCAATCAGGGAAGGCTCTACGAGCAGTACTTC.